The clone carrying this TCR beta chain was counted only a few times. Its antigen is still unknown. Other DNA sequences in the sample encode the same CDR3. Germline V gives CDR1 MRHNA, CDR2 SNTAGT. CDR3 length: 13 amino acids. The ends were cut back, 8 bases at V and 1 base at J, with 9 bases in the middle. The assay was immunoSEQ multiplex PCR, and TCRdb's table has in-frame clones only and misses some. The table lists some 120,000 clones, about 89% of them singletons. The data were taken from a study of T cell responses to AZD1222 COVID-19 vaccine. Study observations and caveats: Every sample of the repertoires postdated the peak T cell response. Spike-specific TCRs gained breadth and depth after people received two AZD1222 doses. The study identified only five or six AZD1222 recipients as seropositive at baseline.

This TCR derives from an adult in good health. The chain combines TRBV6-4 with TRBJ1-5; D is undetermined. The sample consisted of peripheral blood, taken on day 0 of MenACWY control vaccination. Here the CDR3 DNA reads TGTGCCAGCTCACCGGGAAGCAATCAGCCCCAGCATTTT. It codes for CASSPGSNQPQHF.